These T cell receptor beta chains were read from a single sample in a study of beta chain features in type 1 diabetes. Using immunoSEQ multiplex PCR, the repertoire was profiled, and TCRdb retains in-frame clones only, with some absent. The table records around 430,000 clones, around 28% of them present only once. Material: naive CD4+ T cells from blood. The source is a man aged 18 to 30 in good health. Both conserved end residues are trimmed from each CDR3. Each record gives: J gene, D gene, V gene, clone size, CDR3 protein. The D gene is left open where the match is weak. Expanded clones get a size class; other rows say once, few or many, or leave the size out.

j_call: TRBJ2-7
d_call: .
v_call: TRBV7-9
clone_size: few
cdr3_aa: ASSFIPNGEQY

j_call: TRBJ2-4
d_call: .
v_call: TRBV7-9
clone_size: few
cdr3_aa: ASSLEGYLNKNIQY

j_call: TRBJ2-7
d_call: .
v_call: TRBV5-1
clone_size: few
cdr3_aa: ASSLVGSEQY

j_call: TRBJ2-4
d_call: TRBD2
v_call: TRBV30
clone_size: .
cdr3_aa: AWRRSSGREGKNIQY

j_call: TRBJ1-5
d_call: .
v_call: TRBV6-6
clone_size: .
cdr3_aa: ASMGVQNQPQH

j_call: TRBJ2-7
d_call: .
v_call: TRBV27
clone_size: few
cdr3_aa: ASSSPRGLGVYEQY

j_call: TRBJ2-5
d_call: .
v_call: TRBV30
clone_size: .
cdr3_aa: AWSVGHRETQY

j_call: TRBJ2-2
d_call: .
v_call: TRBV7-2
clone_size: few
cdr3_aa: ASSLVGATGELF

j_call: TRBJ1-1
d_call: .
v_call: TRBV7-2
clone_size: few
cdr3_aa: ASSLQGATEAF

j_call: TRBJ2-1
d_call: TRBD2
v_call: TRBV5-6
clone_size: few
cdr3_aa: ASSSPSGSAYNEQF

j_call: TRBJ2-2
d_call: .
v_call: TRBV5-1
clone_size: few
cdr3_aa: ASSIGQITGELF

j_call: TRBJ1-2
d_call: .
v_call: TRBV4-3
clone_size: once
cdr3_aa: ASSQEGFYGYT

j_call: TRBJ2-4
d_call: TRBD2
v_call: TRBV4-1
clone_size: .
cdr3_aa: ASSPVGLAASRNIQY

j_call: TRBJ2-5
d_call: TRBD2
v_call: TRBV2
clone_size: few
cdr3_aa: ASSPWASGMY

j_call: TRBJ2-4
d_call: .
v_call: TRBV7-9
clone_size: .
cdr3_aa: ASSADRDGGKNIQY

j_call: TRBJ2-1
d_call: .
v_call: TRBV27
clone_size: .
cdr3_aa: ASSFQTGNEQF

j_call: TRBJ2-2
d_call: TRBD1
v_call: TRBV27
clone_size: .
cdr3_aa: ASSIPGTGDWGGELF

j_call: TRBJ2-1
d_call: .
v_call: TRBV5-6
clone_size: few
cdr3_aa: ASSLAGTNNEQF